Listed here are 17 T cell receptor beta chains from one sample, sequenced in a study of blood T cell repertoires in COVID-19. Using immunoSEQ multiplex PCR, the repertoire was profiled, and TCRdb retains in-frame clones only, with some absent. This sample has approximately 150,000 clones, with 84% found just once. Material: peripheral blood. The receptor set was obtained from a man aged 55 to 70 with acute or convalescent COVID-19.

This clone was seen only a few times. This chain connects TRBV19 to TRBJ1-6; 11 bases map to TRBD1. Germline V gives CDR1 LNHDA, CDR2 SQIVND (reference sequence). The CDR3 is 16 residues long. V dropped 4 bases and J dropped 5; count of bases not matched to a gene: 4. The chain's CDR3 is CASSRTGGADNSPLHF. The CDR3 region has the DNA TGTGCCAGTAGTAGGACAGGGGGCGCGGATAATTCACCCCTCCACTTT. Combining the CDR3 with reference TRBV19 and TRBJ1-6 gives the whole variable domain DGGITQSPKYLFRKEGQNVTLSCEQNLNHDAMYWYRQDPGQGLRLIYYSQIVNDFQKGDIAEGYSVSREKKESFPLTVTSAQKNPTAFYLCASSRTGGADNSPLHFGNGTRLTVT.

V usage is TRBV10-3 and J usage is TRBJ2-1; the D gene is possibly TRBD1 (6 bases). Germline lookup yields CDR1 ENHRY and CDR2 SYGVKD. This CDR3 is built from 14 residues. V lost 9 bases, J lost 3 bases, and 15 bases lay in between. DNA for the CDR3: TGTGCCATTGGGACCCCAGGGGACTACAATGAGCAGTTCTTC. Residues: CAIGTPGDYNEQFF.

CDR3 sequence: CASSLAGGIMNEQFF. CDR3 coding DNA: TGTGCCAGCAGCTTAGCCGGGGGGATTATGAATGAGCAGTTCTTC. V and J are TRBV7-3 and TRBJ2-1; TRBD2 aligns across 7 bases. The length of the CDR3 is 15 residues. The germline V gene encodes CDR1 SGHTA and CDR2 FQGTGA. The V segment lost 2 bases and the J segment 7 bases; nucleotides outside the gene matches: 8. The full variable domain, with the rest looked up from reference TRBV7-3 and TRBJ2-1, is GAGVSQTPSNKVTEKGKYVELRCDPISGHTALYWYRQSLGQGPEFLIYFQGTGAADDSGLPNDRFFAVRPEGSVSTLKIQRTERGDSAVYLCASSLAGGIMNEQFFGPGTRLTVL.

V usage is TRBV18 and J usage is TRBJ2-3; no reliable D call. Germline assignment: CDR1 KGHSH and CDR2 LQKENI. The CDR3 extends over 15 amino acids. Trimming stripped 1 base from V and 4 bases from J, with 12 bases between. CDR3 nucleotides: TGTGCCAGCTCACCACAGTCGGGTTCCCCAGATACGCAGTATTTT. Protein: CASSPQSGSPDTQYF. Filled out from reference TRBV18 and TRBJ2-3, the complete variable domain reads NAGVMQNPRHLVRRRGQEARLRCSPMKGHSHVYWYRQLPEEGLKFMVYLQKENIIDESGMPKERFSAEFPKEGPSILRIQQVVRGDSAAYFCASSPQSGSPDTQYFGPGTRLTVL.

The gene calls are TRBV10-3 and TRBJ2-7, with 8 bases lining up with TRBD2. In germline, CDR1 is ENHRY, CDR2 SYGVKD. The CDR3 consists of 16 residues. V lost 0 bases and J lost 5; bases outside the gene matches: 9. CDR3 DNA sequence: TGTGCCATCAGTGAGTCAACCGGGGGGGCCTTAAACGAGCAGTACTTC. It specifies CAISESTGGALNEQYF.

This chain links TRBV24-1 with TRBJ2-1; TRBD1 aligns across 12 bases. J was trimmed by 12 bases and V by 4 bases; bases with no gene match: 12. Germline V CDR1 and CDR2: KGHDR, SFDVKD. The length of the CDR3 is 16 residues. The CDR3 bases are TGTGCCACCAGTGACCACCGGGACAGGGGGCGCTGGGGGCAGTTCTTC. Its protein product is CATSDHRDRGRWGQFF.

The chain recombines TRBV7-8 with TRBJ1-2; D remains ambiguous. V was cut by 1 base and J by 2 bases, with 8 bases left in between. The germline V gene encodes CDR1 SGHVS and CDR2 FQNEAQ. CDR3 length: 14 residues. The CDR3 coding sequence is TGTGCCAGCAGCTTAGAAGAGCTAAACTATGGCTACACCTTC. Amino acid sequence: CASSLEELNYGYTF.

This clone was detected once. This chain joins TRBV9 and TRBJ2-3, with TRBD2 matching 8 bases. This CDR3 has 17 amino acids. The germline gives CDR1 SGDLS, CDR2 YYNGEE. The V and J ends lost 0 bases and 4 bases, in that order; junction bases with no gene match: 10. Written as DNA, the CDR3 is TGTGCCAGCAGCGTAGCTGGGACTAGAAACCCCCCAGATACGCAGTATTTT. It yields the protein CASSVAGTRNPPDTQYF. The variable domain in full, with the rest retrieved from reference TRBV9 and TRBJ2-3, is DSGVTQTPKHLITATGQRVTLRCSPRSGDLSVYWYQQSLDQGLQFLIQYYNGEERAKGNILERFSAQQFPDLHSELNLSSLELGDSALYFCASSVAGTRNPPDTQYFGPGTRLTVL.

In regard to this clone: This same CDR3 is encoded by further DNA sequences in the sample. The gene calls are TRBV9 and TRBJ1-5; D uncertain. Trimming took off 0 bases at V and 2 bases at J, with 9 bases between the two ends. CDR1 is SGDLS and CDR2 is YYNGEE in the germline V gene. The CDR3 loop spans 15 amino acids. Written as DNA, the CDR3 is TGTGCCAGCAGCGTAGGGGTCGGGGGCAATCAGCCCCAGCATTTT. It codes for CASSVGVGGNQPQHF.

This clone was seen many times. V is TRBV6-5 and J is TRBJ1-2; D is unclear. The CDR3 loop spans 14 amino acids. The germline V gene has CDR1 MNHEY and CDR2 SVGAGI. Trimming took off 6 bases at V and 3 bases at J, with 14 bases between the two ends. CDR3: CASREGARDYGYTF. The CDR3 nucleotides are TGTGCCAGCAGGGAGGGAGCGCGGGACTATGGCTACACCTTC.

The sample holds a few counts of this clone. The chain employs TRBV4-1 and TRBJ2-7; a possible D gene is TRBD1 (5 bases). CDR1 and CDR2 (germline): MGHRA, YSYEKL. V dropped 1 base and J dropped 12 bases, with 16 bases sitting between them. This CDR3 is 13 amino acids long. The CDR3 DNA reads TGCGCCAGCAGCCAAGTACAGGACCGTGATCGGTACTTC. This gives the protein CASSQVQDRDRYF.

This chain uses TRBV20-1 with TRBJ2-3; 11 bases are a match to TRBD2. The CDR3 consists of 16 residues. Germline-derived CDR1 and CDR2 are DFQATT and SNEGSKA (reference sequence). Trimming cost V 3 bases and J 5 bases; bases outside gene matches: 10. As DNA, the CDR3 is TGCAGTGCTAGTAGCGGTAGCGGGGGGGCCGGAGATACGCAGTATTTT. Its protein is CSASSGSGGAGDTQYF.

CDR3 sequence: CASSPPGTSGSSTDTQYF. The CDR3, as DNA: TGTGCCAGCAGTCCCCCCGGGACTAGCGGGTCTAGCACAGATACGCAGTATTTT. The chain joins TRBV27 to TRBJ2-3; TRBD2 matches at 12 bases. The germline V gene encodes CDR1 MNHEY and CDR2 SMNVEV (reference sequence). The V segment lost 5 bases and the J segment 0 bases; nucleotides outside the gene matches: 9. This CDR3 has 18 residues.

This chain joins TRBV5-4 and TRBJ1-2, with D perhaps matching TRBD1 (5 bases). CDR1 and CDR2 (germline): SGHNT, YYREEE (reference sequence). V was pared by 0 bases and J by 2 bases, with 8 bases between. There are 14 residues in the CDR3. The CDR3 region is CASSLAGGNYGYTF. In DNA, the CDR3 is TGTGCCAGCAGCTTGGCCGGGGGAAACTATGGCTACACCTTC.

This chain uses TRBV5-1 with TRBJ2-7; D is uncertain. CDR3 length equals 11 residues. V was pared by 5 bases and J by 3 bases, with 6 bases between. CDR1 is SGHRS and CDR2 is YFSETQ in the germline V gene. The CDR3 loop reads CASRAGYEQYF. The CDR3 DNA is TGCGCCAGCAGGGCAGGCTACGAGCAGTACTTC.

The chain carries TRBV5-4 and TRBJ2-2; 8 nucleotides match TRBD1. Germline lookup yields CDR1 SGHNT and CDR2 YYREEE (reference sequence). CDR3 size: 14 residues. After removal of 4 bases from V and 6 bases from J, the junction contained 5 bases not matched to a gene. The CDR3 sequence is CASSPNRGAGELFF. CDR3 in DNA: TGTGCCAGCAGCCCTAACAGGGGGGCCGGGGAGCTGTTTTTT.

The rearrangement uses TRBV5-4 and TRBJ1-1; 7 nucleotides match TRBD1. V dropped 3 bases and J dropped 5; count of bases not matched to a gene: 10. The CDR3 extends over 15 amino acids. CDR1 is SGHNT, CDR2 YYREEE, per germline (reference sequence). Here the CDR3 reads CASSSEGARGTEAFF. CDR3 coding DNA: TGTGCCAGCAGCTCCGAGGGGGCGAGGGGGACTGAAGCTTTCTTT.